A single sample is the source of the 29 T cell receptor beta chains below, sequenced in a study of CD8+ T cells in alopecia areata (dated by TCRdb to between 2017 and 2018). The protocol used for the library was the immunoSEQ multiplex PCR assay. For TCR sequencing, RNA was extracted from every sample and reverse transcribed into cDNA to serve as template. What TCRdb holds here is the immuneACCESS table cut down to in-frame rearrangements. Part of the clones is not present; checked against another copy, under half of the missing clones reflect an unresolved V gene, and the others are unexplained. The sample profile shows roughly 20,000 clones; less than 70% of them were found once. The ten largest clones capture 4.5% of the sample. For roughly 5 biomarker-study patients, CD4+ cells were further sorted into CD25+CD127- cells. Material for sequencing was CD4+ Tregs sorted from blood. These receptors were collected from a human donor with alopecia areata.

The chain combines TRBV5-1 with TRBJ1-5; 7 nucleotides match TRBD1. From germline, CDR1 is SGHRS and CDR2 YFSETQ. The CDR3 has 13 amino acids. V lost 4 bases and J lost 4; bases outside the gene matches: 2. The DNA of the CDR3 is TGCGCCAGCAGCCAGGGACAGAATCAGCCCCAGCATTTT. Protein sequence: CASSQGQNQPQHF. Drawing the rest from reference TRBV5-1 and TRBJ1-5, the complete variable domain is KAGVTQTPRYLIKTRGQQVTLSCSPISGHRSVSWYQQTPGQGLQFLFEYFSETQRNKGNFPGRFSGRQFSNSRSEMNVSTLELGDSALYLCASSQGQNQPQHFGDGTRLSIL.

The chain employs TRBV14 and TRBJ2-1; 9 bases fit TRBD2. CDR3 size: 18 residues. The junction had 16 bases not matched to a gene; V was cut back by 4 bases and J by 6 bases. Germline lookup yields CDR1 SGHDN and CDR2 FVKESK. This chain's CDR3 is CASSPLLGLAVRSNEQFF. The CDR3 DNA reads as TGTGCCAGCAGCCCTCTGCTGGGACTAGCAGTTCGAAGCAATGAGCAGTTCTTC.

The J gene is TRBJ2-4, the V gene TRBV14; D gene ambiguous. In germline, CDR1 is SGHDN, CDR2 FVKESK. The germline V and J ends were trimmed by 5 bases and 7 bases, with 18 bases remaining between them. The CDR3 is made up of 15 amino acids. As DNA, the CDR3 is TGTGCCAGCAGCTCGGGCCCAGCGCTTGCGAACATTCAGTACTTC. Encoded protein: CASSSGPALANIQYF.

CDR3 nucleotide sequence: TGTGCCAGTCAGAGGGGCAAGGTCACTGAAGCTTTCTTT. Amino acid sequence: CASQRGKVTEAFF. The chain recombines TRBV2 with TRBJ1-1; weak D call: TRBD1 (5 bases). The CDR3 has 13 residues. Deletions cut 9 bases from V and 4 bases from J, with 15 bases between. Germline V gives CDR1 SNHLY, CDR2 FYNNEI.

The chain employs TRBV18 and TRBJ2-7, with no clear D. The CDR3 runs 13 residues. The V end lost 3 bases, the J end lost 1 base, and 7 bases lay between the germline ends. The germline CDR1 and CDR2 sequences are KGHSH and LQKENI. The CDR3 region has the DNA TGTGCCAGCTCACCGGACGGATCCTACGAGCAGTACTTC. Its protein product is CASSPDGSYEQYF.

This clone appeared a few times. The rearrangement joins TRBV5-1 to TRBJ2-5; the match to TRBD1 covers 9 bases. Germline CDR1 reads SGHRS; CDR2 reads YFSETQ. This CDR3 is 16 amino acids long. V dropped 3 bases and J dropped 2; count of bases not matched to a gene: 8. The CDR3 region has the DNA TGCGCCAGCAGCTCCCGGGACAGGGATCATCAAGAGACCCAGTACTTC. Translation: CASSSRDRDHQETQYF. Drawing the rest from reference TRBV5-1 and TRBJ2-5, the complete variable domain is KAGVTQTPRYLIKTRGQQVTLSCSPISGHRSVSWYQQTPGQGLQFLFEYFSETQRNKGNFPGRFSGRQFSNSRSEMNVSTLELGDSALYLCASSSRDRDHQETQYFGPGTRLLVL.

A word on this clone: One junction end disagrees with the germline gene, perhaps due to a read error. The V and J genes are TRBV28 and TRBJ2-6, with a weak D call TRBD1 (5 bases). Germline assignment: CDR1 MDHEN and CDR2 SYDVKM. The CDR3 has 16 residues. In nucleotides, the CDR3 is TGTGCCAGCAGTCTTTCAGTGGGCTCTGGGGCCAACGCCCTGACTTTC. Its translation: CASSLSVGSGANALTF.

This clone was picked up a small number of times. The genes are TRBV7-9 and TRBJ1-5; D possibly corresponds to TRBD1 (6 bases). Trimming cost V 2 bases and J 5 bases, with 10 bases left between them. CDR1 and CDR2 from the germline V gene are SEHNR and FQNEAQ (reference sequence). This CDR3 has 14 residues. Here the CDR3 reads CASSLRGGHQPQHF. In DNA form, the CDR3 reads TGTGCCAGCAGCTTAAGGGGGGGTCATCAGCCCCAGCATTTT. Complete variable domain (other parts from reference TRBV7-9 and TRBJ1-5): DTGVSQNPRHKITKRGQNVTFRCDPISEHNRLYWYRQTLGQGPEFLTYFQNEAQLEKSRLLSDRFSAERPKGSFSTLEIQRTEQGDSAMYLCASSLRGGHQPQHFGDGTRLSIL.

This clone was seen more than once but under ten times. The chain links TRBV7-9 to TRBJ2-5; a possible D gene is TRBD2 (5 bases). This CDR3 comprises 15 residues. Germline values: CDR1 SEHNR, CDR2 FQNEAQ (reference sequence). V was trimmed by 1 base and J by 2 bases, leaving 11 bases between them. In DNA form, the CDR3 reads TGTGCCAGCAGCTTAGTGGGGTCGGGGCAAGAGACCCAGTACTTC. This gives the protein CASSLVGSGQETQYF.

This clone is medium-sized. V usage is TRBV18 and J usage is TRBJ2-3; a possible D gene is TRBD1 (6 bases). The V and J ends lost 3 bases and 6 bases respectively, with 28 bases between them. Germline V gene data show CDR1 as KGHSH and CDR2 as LQKENI. This CDR3 has 19 residues. This CDR3 is CASSPPSVGAYDTSDTQYF. DNA of the CDR3: TGTGCCAGCTCACCGCCCTCTGTGGGGGCCTATGATACGTCCGATACGCAGTATTTT. The whole variable domain, remainder taken from reference TRBV18 and TRBJ2-3, is NAGVMQNPRHLVRRRGQEARLRCSPMKGHSHVYWYRQLPEEGLKFMVYLQKENIIDESGMPKERFSAEFPKEGPSILRIQQVVRGDSAAYFCASSPPSVGAYDTSDTQYFGPGTRLTVL.

This clone showed up just once. The chain is built from TRBV28 and TRBJ2-5, with 8 bases matching TRBD2. V shed 1 base and J 5 bases; nucleotides not matched to a gene: 6. Per the germline V gene, CDR1 is MDHEN and CDR2 is SYDVKM. The CDR3 is 15 amino acids. The CDR3 region is CASSLLGTRGETQYF. The CDR3 DNA reads TGTGCCAGCAGTTTATTAGGGACTAGGGGGGAGACCCAGTACTTC.

In this sample, this clone turned up a few times. The chain employs TRBV28 and TRBJ2-7; the D gene could be TRBD1 or TRBD2 (5 bases each). V lost 2 bases and J 2 bases, leaving 22 bases between the germline ends. Per the germline V gene, CDR1 is MDHEN and CDR2 is SYDVKM. The CDR3 loop spans 18 amino acids. The CDR3, as DNA: TGTGCCAGCAGTTTAGCGGGCTTTAATGGGGCCCAGGCCTACGAGCAGTACTTC. The encoded protein is CASSLAGFNGAQAYEQYF.

This chain joins TRBV7-2 and TRBJ2-2; 8 bases agree with TRBD1. This CDR3 comprises 17 residues. Germline loops: CDR1 SGHTA, CDR2 FQGNSA. V lost 6 bases and J lost 5; bases outside the gene matches: 14. The DNA of the CDR3 is TGTGCCAGCAGATATACATCCGGGACAGGTTCGACCGGGGAGCTGTTTTTT. Amino acids: CASRYTSGTGSTGELFF.

The V and J genes are TRBV29-1 and TRBJ1-4; D is uncertain. There are 13 residues in the CDR3. Germline V lookup: CDR1 SQVTM, CDR2 ANQGSEA. V lost 8 bases and J 4 bases, leaving 14 bases between the germline ends. CDR3 amino acids: CSSRGASNEKLFF. CDR3 coding DNA: TGCAGCTCCCGAGGAGCAAGTAATGAAAAACTGTTTTTT.

This rearrangement joins TRBV29-1 to TRBJ2-1; unclear D gene. V dropped 3 bases and J dropped 6 bases, with 9 bases sitting between them. Germline CDR1 and CDR2: SQVTM and ANQGSEA. The CDR3 has 12 amino acids. The DNA for the CDR3 is TGCAGCGTTGAGTCTAACCGCAATGAGCAGTTCTTC. Protein product: CSVESNRNEQFF.

The J gene is TRBJ2-1, the V gene TRBV29-1, with TRBD2 matching 9 bases. V shed 6 bases, J shed 3 bases, and the junction held 6 bases outside the gene matches. In germline, CDR1 is SQVTM, CDR2 ANQGSEA. The CDR3 runs to 14 residues. The DNA for the CDR3 is TGCAGCGTGAAAGGTAGCGGGGGCTACAATGAGCAGTTCTTC. Its protein product is CSVKGSGGYNEQFF.

The chain has TRBV29-1 and TRBJ2-4; D unresolved. Germline CDR1 SQVTM, CDR2 ANQGSEA. The CDR3 is made up of 9 amino acids. V lost 5 bases and J lost 10, with 6 bases in between. CDR3 protein: CSVKGIQYF. The CDR3 nucleotides read TGCAGCGTTAAGGGAATTCAGTACTTC.

The V call is TRBV5-1, the J call TRBJ2-3; no definite D call. In germline, CDR1 is SGHRS, CDR2 YFSETQ. CDR3 size: 16 residues. V was trimmed by 4 bases and J by 1 base, leaving 16 bases between them. In DNA, the CDR3 is TGCGCCAGCAGCCGAACCCCTAGGTTAGGCACAGATACGCAGTATTTT. Translation gives CASSRTPRLGTDTQYF.

J is TRBJ2-2 and V is TRBV6-1; D is undetermined. Germline loops: CDR1 MNHNS, CDR2 SASEGT. V lost 6 bases and J lost 5, with 16 bases in between. The CDR3 is 15 residues long. CDR3 in DNA: TGTGCCAGCAGCGGCGCGGAAATAGGGACCGGGGAGCTGTTTTTT. Its translation: CASSGAEIGTGELFF.

A word on this clone: Distinct nucleotide sequences in the sample also encode this CDR3. This chain links TRBV30 with TRBJ2-7; 8 bases agree with TRBD1. Germline values: CDR1 GTSNPN, CDR2 SVGIG (reference sequence). The CDR3 has 16 residues. Unmatched junction bases numbered 14, after V lost 0 bases and J lost 7 bases. The CDR3 coding sequence is TGTGCCTGGAGTGTAAGCCGTGACAGGGGTCAATGGGAGCAGTACTTC. Translation: CAWSVSRDRGQWEQYF.

The V gene is TRBV7-2, the J gene TRBJ2-1; TRBD2 agrees at 13 bases. The CDR3 has 17 residues. Germline loops: CDR1 SGHTA, CDR2 FQGNSA. Trimming took 6 bases from V and 5 from J; bases not matched to a gene: 10. This chain's CDR3 is CASSQGTSGTQDNEQFF. CDR3 sequence (DNA): TGTGCCAGCAGTCAGGGGACTAGCGGGACCCAAGACAATGAGCAGTTCTTC. The full variable domain, rest sourced from reference TRBV7-2 and TRBJ2-1, is GAGVSQSPSNKVTEKGKDVELRCDPISGHTALYWYRQSLGQGLEFLIYFQGNSAPDKSGLPSDRFSAERTGGSVSTLTIQRTQQEDSAVYLCASSQGTSGTQDNEQFFGPGTRLTVL.

This chain connects TRBV23-1 to TRBJ2-1, with 11 bases aligning to TRBD2. Being an ORF, TRBV23-1 has a function that is uncertain. The CDR3 totals 16 residues. The J segment lost 4 bases and the V segment lost 4 bases, leaving 6 bases of the junction unmatched. This chain's CDR3 is CASSRGSSGGYNEQFF. The CDR3 region has the DNA TGCGCCAGCAGTCGGGGATCTAGCGGGGGGTACAATGAGCAGTTCTTC.

The V gene is TRBV6-5, the J gene TRBJ2-2; either TRBD1 or TRBD2 may supply D (5 bases each). The V end lost 2 bases, the J end lost 4 bases, and 14 bases lay between the germline ends. This CDR3 has 16 residues. The germline gives CDR1 MNHEY, CDR2 SVGAGI. DNA of the CDR3: TGTGCCAGCAGTTACGGTGGCTACGGGGCCACCGGGGAGCTGTTTTTT. Its translation: CASSYGGYGATGELFF.

The rearrangement uses TRBV2 and TRBJ1-6; 12 positions match TRBD1. After removal of 6 bases from V and 7 bases from J, the junction contained 7 bases not matched to a gene. CDR1 and CDR2 (germline): SNHLY, FYNNEI. The CDR3 extends over 16 amino acids. The CDR3 spells CASRAGTGGSNSPLHF. CDR3 nucleotides: TGTGCCAGCAGGGCCGGGACAGGGGGCAGCAATTCACCCCTCCACTTT.

The chain has TRBV7-9 and TRBJ1-1, with D possibly matching TRBD1 (6 bases). The CDR3 is made up of 15 amino acids. The V end was cut by 3 bases, the J end by 0 bases, with 11 bases between. Germline CDR1 is SEHNR and CDR2 is FQNEAQ (reference sequence). The chain's CDR3 is CASSFPTGMNTEAFF. DNA of the CDR3: TGTGCCAGCAGCTTCCCGACAGGTATGAACACTGAAGCTTTCTTT.

CDR3 protein: CASSEGGYGYTF. CDR3 DNA: TGTGCCAGCAGTGAAGGGGGCTATGGCTACACCTTC. The chain is built from TRBV2 and TRBJ1-2; no firm D call. There are 12 residues in the CDR3. V was pared by 1 base and J by 4 bases, with 4 bases between. Germline loops: CDR1 SNHLY, CDR2 FYNNEI. The whole variable domain, remainder taken from reference TRBV2 and TRBJ1-2, is EPEVTQTPSHQVTQMGQEVILRCVPISNHLYFYWYRQILGQKVEFLVSFYNNEISEKSEIFDDQFSVERPDGSNFTLKIRSTKLEDSAMYFCASSEGGYGYTFGSGTRLTVV.

The gene calls are TRBV6-4 and TRBJ1-5, with a possible D match to TRBD1 (6 bases). Germline CDR1 is MRHNA and CDR2 is SNTAGT. The CDR3 totals 16 residues. V lost 3 bases and J lost 5, with 17 bases in between. In DNA, the CDR3 is TGTGCCAGCAGTGATCCCTTAGGGGGGAACTATCAGCCCCAGCATTTT. It specifies CASSDPLGGNYQPQHF.

The V and J genes are TRBV29-1 and TRBJ2-7; 9 bases fit TRBD2. CDR3 length: 14 residues. Germline V gene lookup returns CDR1 SQVTM and CDR2 ANQGSEA. The V and J ends lost 3 bases and 1 base, in that order; junction bases with no gene match: 4. CDR3 region: CSVEGSGSSYEQYF. DNA for the CDR3: TGCAGCGTTGAGGGTAGCGGGAGTTCCTACGAGCAGTACTTC.

This chain links TRBV7-2 with TRBJ1-6; tentatively, D is TRBD1 (6 bases). The germline CDR1 and CDR2 sequences are SGHTA and FQGNSA. Trimming left V 5 bases short and J 4 bases short, with 15 bases between. This CDR3 comprises 16 residues. In DNA form, the CDR3 reads TGTGCCAGCAGCGAACTCCCGGGACAATATAATTCACCCCTCCACTTT. Residues: CASSELPGQYNSPLHF.